This TCR beta chain was identified in a study of blood T cell repertoires in COVID-19. Study at large: The United States, Italy and Spain were the sources of the acute and convalescent COVID-19 samples. Sources were T cells, B-cell-depleted T cells, or PBMCs; the material itself was cDNA or gDNA.

The length of the CDR3 is 14 residues. CDR1 MNHEY and CDR2 SVGAGI come from the germline V gene. The trim removed 6 bases at V and 7 bases at J, leaving 8 bases unmatched. In the authors' workflow: Estimated nucleated cell counts came from reference gene primer amplification. Here immunoSEQ multiplex PCR was the method, and the copy in TCRdb shows in-frame clones only, minus some. V and J calls and clone size are as listed in that table; D and trimming were resolved from the DNA. The table has roughly 100,000 clones, around 88% seen once. This clone was seen only a few times. The chain is built from TRBV6-5 and TRBJ1-4, with 7 bases fitting TRBD1. The sample comprised peripheral blood. The TCR sequence derives from a human donor in a cohort sampled during active COVID-19. The CDR3 sequence is CASSAQGRSEKLFF. In nucleotides, the CDR3 is TGTGCCAGCAGCGCACAGGGGCGGAGTGAAAAACTGTTTTTT.